Each of the 8 T cell receptor beta chains below was sequenced from the same sample in a study of blood T cell repertoires in COVID-19. TCRdb keeps only in-frame clones here, not all; method: immunoSEQ multiplex PCR. The sample records around 140,000 clones, around 84% being singletons. Material for sequencing was PBMCs or T cells enriched from blood (not recorded which). The receptors originated from a man aged 40-50 years with acute COVID-19.

This clone has more than one count but fewer than ten. The gene calls are TRBV2 and TRBJ2-7; D is unresolved. Between the trimmed V and J ends, which lost 8 bases and 4 bases, there was a span of 6 bases. CDR3 size: 10 residues. Germline CDR1 and CDR2: SNHLY and FYNNEI. The CDR3 here is CASGMYEQYF. DNA of the CDR3: TGTGCCAGCGGCATGTACGAGCAGTACTTC.

This rearrangement joins TRBV29-1 to TRBJ1-3; a possible D gene is TRBD1 (5 bases). Trimming pared 7 bases from V and 2 bases from J, leaving 15 bases between. This CDR3 region has 14 residues. CDR1 is SQVTM, CDR2 ANQGSEA, per germline. The CDR3 reads CSALGQGAGNTIYF. CDR3 coding DNA: TGCAGCGCCCTTGGACAAGGCGCTGGAAACACCATATATTTT.

The chain links TRBV9 to TRBJ2-7; maybe TRBD1 (6 bases). CDR3 size: 15 residues. Looked up from germline, CDR1 is SGDLS and CDR2 is YYNGEE. V was clipped by 4 bases and J by 0 bases, with 14 bases between them. CDR3 sequence reads: CASSPPGAYSYEQYF. The CDR3 DNA reads as TGTGCCAGCAGCCCACCAGGGGCTTACTCCTACGAGCAGTACTTC.

The chain is built from TRBV7-2 and TRBJ2-7, with TRBD1 matching over 9 bases. CDR3 size: 13 residues. The germline V gene has CDR1 SGHTA and CDR2 FQGNSA. Losses at the gene ends were 4 bases for V and 2 bases for J; bases not matched to a gene: 0. CDR3 nucleotides: TGTGCCAGCAGCTGGGACAGGGCCTACGAGCAGTACTTC. It encodes CASSWDRAYEQYF.

The chain recombines TRBV29-1 with TRBJ2-2; D possibly corresponds to TRBD2 (6 bases). The CDR3 spans 14 residues. Between the trimmed V and J ends, which lost 8 bases and 5 bases, there was a span of 18 bases. Germline-derived CDR1 and CDR2 are SQVTM and ANQGSEA. The CDR3 region has the DNA TGCAGCTCCCTCCCCTGGAGGGGTACCGGGGAGCTGTTTTTT. It specifies CSSLPWRGTGELFF.

V usage is TRBV11-3 and J usage is TRBJ1-4; possible D gene TRBD1, 5 bases. Trimming took off 5 bases at V and 8 bases at J, with 15 bases between the two ends. CDR3 size: 14 residues. Germline CDR1 SGHNT, CDR2 YENEEA. CDR3 DNA sequence: TGTGCCAGCAGCCTCCGACAGTCTCGGGAAAAACTGTTTTTT. Residues: CASSLRQSREKLFF.

Only a few counts were recorded for this clone. The rearrangement uses TRBV30 and TRBJ2-1; D is ambiguous. Germline V gene sequence: CDR1 GTSNPN, CDR2 SVGIG (reference sequence). CDR3 size: 11 residues. V was trimmed by 2 bases and J by 7 bases, leaving 6 bases between them. The CDR3 spells CAWSSLNEQFF. The CDR3 DNA reads as TGTGCCTGGAGTTCCCTAAATGAGCAGTTCTTC.

This clone has more than one count but fewer than ten. J is TRBJ2-1 and V is TRBV14, with D unresolved. The CDR3 has 12 residues. Germline-derived CDR1 and CDR2 are SGHDN and FVKESK. The ends were cut back, 1 base at V and 9 bases at J, with 7 bases in the middle. The CDR3 is CASSQGVGEQFF. CDR3 in DNA: TGTGCCAGCAGCCAAGGAGTTGGTGAGCAGTTCTTC.